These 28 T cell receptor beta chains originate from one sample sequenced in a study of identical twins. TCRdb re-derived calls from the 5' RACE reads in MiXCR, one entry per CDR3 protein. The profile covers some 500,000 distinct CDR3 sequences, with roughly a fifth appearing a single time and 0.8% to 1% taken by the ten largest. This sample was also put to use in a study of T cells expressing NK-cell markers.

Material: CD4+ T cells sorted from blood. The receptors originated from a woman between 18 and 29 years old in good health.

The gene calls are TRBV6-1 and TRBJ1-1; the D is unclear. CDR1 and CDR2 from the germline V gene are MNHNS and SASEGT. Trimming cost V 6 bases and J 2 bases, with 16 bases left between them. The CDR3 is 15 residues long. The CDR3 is CASRTTGNFNTEAFF. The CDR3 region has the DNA TGTGCCAGCAGAACCACCGGAAATTTCAACACTGAAGCTTTCTTT.

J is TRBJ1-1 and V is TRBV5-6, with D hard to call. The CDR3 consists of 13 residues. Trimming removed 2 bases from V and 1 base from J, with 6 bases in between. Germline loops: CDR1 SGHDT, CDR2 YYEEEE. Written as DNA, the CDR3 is TGTGCCAGCAGCTTTCATCCGAACACTGAAGCTTTCTTT. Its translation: CASSFHPNTEAFF.

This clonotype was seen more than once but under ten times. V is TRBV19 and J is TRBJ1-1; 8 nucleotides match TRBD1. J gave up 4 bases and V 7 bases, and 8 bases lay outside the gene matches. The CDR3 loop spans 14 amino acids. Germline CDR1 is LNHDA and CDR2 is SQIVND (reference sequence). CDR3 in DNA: TGTGCCAGTACCCAGACAGGGGCCAGCACTGAAGCTTTCTTT. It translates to CASTQTGASTEAFF.

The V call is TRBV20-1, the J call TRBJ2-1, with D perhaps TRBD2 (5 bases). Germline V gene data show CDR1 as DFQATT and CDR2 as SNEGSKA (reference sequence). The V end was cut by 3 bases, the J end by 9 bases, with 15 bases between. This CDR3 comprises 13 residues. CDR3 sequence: CSASRTVRGEQFF. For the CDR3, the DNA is TGCAGTGCTAGTCGAACTGTACGGGGTGAGCAGTTCTTC.

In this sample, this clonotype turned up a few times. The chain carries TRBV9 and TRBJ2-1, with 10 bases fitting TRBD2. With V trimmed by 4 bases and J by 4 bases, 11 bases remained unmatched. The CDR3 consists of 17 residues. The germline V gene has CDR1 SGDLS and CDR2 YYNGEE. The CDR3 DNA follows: TGTGCCAGCAGCCCCGGCGGGCTAGCGGGGGAGTACAATGAGCAGTTCTTC. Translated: CASSPGGLAGEYNEQFF.

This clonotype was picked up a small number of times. CDR3 protein: CASSPPQQGVYNEQFF. In nucleotides, the CDR3 is TGTGCCAGCTCACCCCCCCAACAGGGGGTCTACAATGAGCAGTTCTTC. The chain employs TRBV18 and TRBJ2-1; 8 bases line up with TRBD1. The CDR3 loop spans 16 amino acids. Germline CDR1 KGHSH, CDR2 LQKENI. V trimming: 3 bases; J trimming: 3 bases; junction bases outside the gene matches: 7. The full variable domain, with the rest looked up from reference TRBV18 and TRBJ2-1, is NAGVMQNPRHLVRRRGQEARLRCSPMKGHSHVYWYRQLPEEGLKFMVYLQKENIIDESGMPKERFSAEFPKEGPSILRIQQVVRGDSAAYFCASSPPQQGVYNEQFFGPGTRLTVL.

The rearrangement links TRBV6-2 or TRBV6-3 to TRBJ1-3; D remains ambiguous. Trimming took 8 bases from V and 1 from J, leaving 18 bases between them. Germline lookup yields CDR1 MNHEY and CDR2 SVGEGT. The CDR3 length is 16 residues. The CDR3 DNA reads TGTGCCAGCGGACGAAGACAAGTTATTTCTGGAAACACCATATATTTT. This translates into CASGRRQVISGNTIYF.

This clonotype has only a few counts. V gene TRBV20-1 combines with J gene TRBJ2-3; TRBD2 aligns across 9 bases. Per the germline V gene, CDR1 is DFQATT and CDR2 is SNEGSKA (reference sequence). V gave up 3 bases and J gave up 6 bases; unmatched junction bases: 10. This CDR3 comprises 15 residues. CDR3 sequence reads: CSARPTSGRLDTQYF. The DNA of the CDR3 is TGCAGTGCTAGGCCGACTAGCGGCAGGCTGGATACGCAGTATTTT.

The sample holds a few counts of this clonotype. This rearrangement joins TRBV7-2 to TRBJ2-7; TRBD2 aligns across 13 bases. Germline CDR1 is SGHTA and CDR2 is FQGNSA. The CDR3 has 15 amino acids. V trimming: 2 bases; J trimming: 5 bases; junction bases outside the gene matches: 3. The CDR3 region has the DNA TGTGCCAGCAGCTTATTTGGGACTAGCGGGAACGAGCAGTACTTC. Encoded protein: CASSLFGTSGNEQYF.

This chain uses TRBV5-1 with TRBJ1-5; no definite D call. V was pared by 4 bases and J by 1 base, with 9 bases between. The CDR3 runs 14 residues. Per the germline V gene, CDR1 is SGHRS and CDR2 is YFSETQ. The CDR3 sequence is CASSDTPSNQPQHF. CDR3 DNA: TGCGCCAGCAGCGATACCCCAAGCAATCAGCCCCAGCATTTT.

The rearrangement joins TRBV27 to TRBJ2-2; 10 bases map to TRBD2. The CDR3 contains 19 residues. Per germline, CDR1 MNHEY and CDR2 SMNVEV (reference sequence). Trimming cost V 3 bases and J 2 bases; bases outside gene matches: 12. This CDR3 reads CASSFTAGSGRLNTGELFF. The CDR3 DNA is TGTGCCAGCAGTTTTACAGCGGGTAGCGGGAGGCTCAACACCGGGGAGCTGTTTTTT.

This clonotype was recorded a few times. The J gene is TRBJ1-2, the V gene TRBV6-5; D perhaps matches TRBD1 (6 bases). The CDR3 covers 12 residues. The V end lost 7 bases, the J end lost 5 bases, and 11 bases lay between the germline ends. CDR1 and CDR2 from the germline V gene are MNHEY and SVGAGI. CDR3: CASTQGGYGYTF. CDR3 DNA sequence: TGTGCCAGCACACAGGGTGGATATGGCTACACCTTC.

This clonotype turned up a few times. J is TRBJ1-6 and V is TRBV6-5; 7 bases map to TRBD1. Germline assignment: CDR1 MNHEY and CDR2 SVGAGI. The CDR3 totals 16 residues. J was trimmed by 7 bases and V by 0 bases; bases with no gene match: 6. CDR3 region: CASSYSPTGKNSPLHF. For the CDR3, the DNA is TGTGCCAGCAGTTACTCCCCGACAGGGAAAAATTCACCCCTCCACTTT.

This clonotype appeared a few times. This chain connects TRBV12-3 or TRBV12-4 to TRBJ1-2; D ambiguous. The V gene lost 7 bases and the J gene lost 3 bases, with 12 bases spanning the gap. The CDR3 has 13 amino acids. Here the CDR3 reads CASTPGSYYGYTF. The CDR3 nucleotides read TGTGCCAGCACCCCGGGCTCCTACTATGGCTACACCTTC.

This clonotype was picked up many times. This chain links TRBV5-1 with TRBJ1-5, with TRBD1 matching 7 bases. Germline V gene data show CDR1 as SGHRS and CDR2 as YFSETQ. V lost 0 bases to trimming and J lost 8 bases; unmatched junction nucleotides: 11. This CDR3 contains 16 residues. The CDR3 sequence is CASSLAPGQAKEPQHF. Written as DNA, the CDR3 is TGCGCCAGCAGCTTGGCCCCCGGACAGGCCAAGGAGCCCCAGCATTTT.

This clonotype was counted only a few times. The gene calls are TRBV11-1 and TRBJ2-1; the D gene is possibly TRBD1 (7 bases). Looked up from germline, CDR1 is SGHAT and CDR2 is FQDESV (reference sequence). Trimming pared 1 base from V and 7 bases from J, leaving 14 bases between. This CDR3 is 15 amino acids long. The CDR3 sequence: CASSLGQGRGNEQFF. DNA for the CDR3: TGTGCCAGCAGCTTAGGACAGGGCCGGGGGAATGAGCAGTTCTTC.

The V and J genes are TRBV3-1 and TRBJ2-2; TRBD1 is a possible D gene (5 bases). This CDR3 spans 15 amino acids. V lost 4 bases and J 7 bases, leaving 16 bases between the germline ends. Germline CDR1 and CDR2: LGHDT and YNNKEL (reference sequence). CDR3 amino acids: CASSLMLGADGELFF. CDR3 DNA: TGTGCCAGCAGCCTCATGTTAGGGGCTGACGGGGAGCTGTTTTTT.

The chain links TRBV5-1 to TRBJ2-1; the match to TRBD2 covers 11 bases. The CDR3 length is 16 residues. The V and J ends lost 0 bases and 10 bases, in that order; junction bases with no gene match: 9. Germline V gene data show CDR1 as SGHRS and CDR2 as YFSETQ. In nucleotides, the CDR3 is TGCGCCAGCAGCTTGGTCGTAGCGGGGGGGCCCTGGGAGCAGTTCTTC. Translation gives CASSLVVAGGPWEQFF.

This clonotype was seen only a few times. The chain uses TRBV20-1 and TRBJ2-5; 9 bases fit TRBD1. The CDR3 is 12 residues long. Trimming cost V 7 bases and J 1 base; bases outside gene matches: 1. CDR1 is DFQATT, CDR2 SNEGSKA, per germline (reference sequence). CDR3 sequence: CSGGQGQETQYF. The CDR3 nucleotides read TGCAGTGGGGGACAGGGCCAAGAGACCCAGTACTTC.

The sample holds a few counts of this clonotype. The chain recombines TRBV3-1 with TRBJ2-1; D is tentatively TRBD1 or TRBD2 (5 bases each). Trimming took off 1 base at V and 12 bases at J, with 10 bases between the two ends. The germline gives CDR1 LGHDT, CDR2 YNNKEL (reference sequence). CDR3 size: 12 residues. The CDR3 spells CASSQGDGMQFF. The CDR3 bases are TGTGCCAGCAGCCAAGGGGACGGCATGCAGTTCTTC.

The CDR3 region is CASSLVRTTMNTEAFF. For the CDR3, the DNA is TGTGCCAGCAGCTTGGTCAGGACGACCATGAACACTGAAGCTTTCTTT. V is TRBV5-6 and J is TRBJ1-1; D ambiguous. Trimming removed 0 bases from V and 0 bases from J, with 12 bases in between. Looked up from germline, CDR1 is SGHDT and CDR2 is YYEEEE. There are 16 residues in the CDR3.

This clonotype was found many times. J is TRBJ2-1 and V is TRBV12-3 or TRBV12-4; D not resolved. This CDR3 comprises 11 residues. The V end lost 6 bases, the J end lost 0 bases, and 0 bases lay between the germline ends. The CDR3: CASSSYNEQFF. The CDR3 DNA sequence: TGTGCCAGCAGCTCCTACAATGAGCAGTTCTTC.

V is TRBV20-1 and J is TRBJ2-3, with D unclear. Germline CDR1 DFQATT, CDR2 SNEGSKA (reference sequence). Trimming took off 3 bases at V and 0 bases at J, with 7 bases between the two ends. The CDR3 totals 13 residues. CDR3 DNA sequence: TGCAGTGCTAGCGGAGCCAGCACAGATACGCAGTATTTT. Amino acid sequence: CSASGASTDTQYF.

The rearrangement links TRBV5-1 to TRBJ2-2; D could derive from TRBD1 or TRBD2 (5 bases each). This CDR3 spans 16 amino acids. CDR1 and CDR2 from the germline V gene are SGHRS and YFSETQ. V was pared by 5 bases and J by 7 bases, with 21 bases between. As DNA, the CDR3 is TGCGCCAGCAGGGTAACGGGACGGATCGATAACGGGGAGCTGTTTTTT. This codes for CASRVTGRIDNGELFF.

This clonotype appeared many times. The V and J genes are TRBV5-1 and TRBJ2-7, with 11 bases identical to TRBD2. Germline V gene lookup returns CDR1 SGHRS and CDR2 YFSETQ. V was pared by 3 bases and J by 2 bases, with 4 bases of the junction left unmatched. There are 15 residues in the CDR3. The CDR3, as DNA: TGCGCCAGCAGCTCGACGACTAGCGGGGCCTACGAGCAGTACTTC. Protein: CASSSTTSGAYEQYF.

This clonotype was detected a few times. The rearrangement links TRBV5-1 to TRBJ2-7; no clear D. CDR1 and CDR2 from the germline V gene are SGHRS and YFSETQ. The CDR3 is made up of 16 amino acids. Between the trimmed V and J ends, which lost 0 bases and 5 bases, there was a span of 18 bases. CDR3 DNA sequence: TGCGCCAGCAGCTTGGAACAACCTAGGGTGGGCCACGAGCAGTACTTC. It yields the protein CASSLEQPRVGHEQYF.

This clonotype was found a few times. The chain's CDR3 is CSVVLLGSGYTF. The CDR3, as DNA: TGCAGCGTTGTTTTGTTAGGCTCTGGCTACACCTTC. The chain uses TRBV29-1 and TRBJ1-2; unclear D gene. The CDR3 sequence is 12 residues long. Trimming removed 4 bases from V and 7 bases from J, with 13 bases in between. Germline-derived CDR1 and CDR2 are SQVTM and ANQGSEA.

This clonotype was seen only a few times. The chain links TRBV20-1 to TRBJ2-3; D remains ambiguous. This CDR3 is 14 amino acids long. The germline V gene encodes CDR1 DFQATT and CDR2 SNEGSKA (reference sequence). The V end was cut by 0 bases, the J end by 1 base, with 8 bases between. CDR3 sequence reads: CSARDPAGTDTQYF. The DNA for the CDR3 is TGCAGTGCTAGAGATCCGGCAGGCACAGATACGCAGTATTTT.